The 10 T cell receptor beta chains presented below share a single source sample, sequenced in a study of T cells expressing NK-cell markers (dated by TCRdb to 2018 to 2021). The library was obtained by 5' RACE. TCRdb names Illumina HiSeq 2000 as the instrument used. TCRdb reprocessed the reads and provides one entry for every CDR3 protein sequence; no DNA is given. This sample's table has entries for hundreds of thousands of distinct CDR3 sequences. Less than 4.5% of the sample belongs to the ten largest clones. Material for sequencing was blood T cells: a sorted CD56 or NKG2C T cell subset, CD4+ or CD8+ T cells, or bulk PBMC T cells (not recorded which). The receptors here all came from a man in his late teens or twenties in good health. Donor details come from another sample of the same person, matched by shared clones.

The gene calls are TRBV7-6 and TRBJ2-3. Germline V lookup: CDR1 SGHVS, CDR2 FNYEAQ. This CDR3 has 14 amino acids. The CDR3 loop reads CASSLAVTTDTQYF.

J is TRBJ2-7 and V is TRBV15. From germline, CDR1 is LNHNV and CDR2 YYDKDF (reference sequence). The CDR3 loop spans 15 amino acids. Here the CDR3 reads CATSRVIGSNYEQYF.

The chain recombines TRBV12-3 or TRBV12-4 with TRBJ1-2. This CDR3 has 13 residues. The CDR3 region is CASSRGRPHGYTF.

The chain has TRBV6-1 and TRBJ2-5; TCRdb's D gene call, TRBD1, goes unchecked for lack of DNA. This CDR3 contains 13 residues. Germline CDR1 is MNHNS and CDR2 is SASEGT. The CDR3 reads CASRWDREKVQYF.

The CDR3 loop is CASSLDGGPLVEQFF. The chain joins TRBV11-2 to TRBJ2-1; without DNA, the TCRdb call of TRBD2 cannot be checked. Germline lookup yields CDR1 SGHAT and CDR2 FQNNGV. The CDR3 spans 15 residues.

V is TRBV3-1 and J is TRBJ2-3; without DNA, the TCRdb call of TRBD2 cannot be checked. This CDR3 has 16 amino acids. The germline V gene encodes CDR1 LGHDT and CDR2 YNNKEL (reference sequence). The CDR3 is CASSQTTRPSTDTQYF.

The V and J genes are TRBV2 and TRBJ2-5; TCRdb designates TRBD2, a call that cannot be tested without DNA. The CDR3 has 16 residues. Germline lookup yields CDR1 SNHLY and CDR2 FYNNEI. The CDR3 reads CASSTQTSGREETQYF.

The chain has TRBV10-3 and TRBJ2-7; TCRdb's D gene call, TRBD1, goes unchecked for lack of DNA. The CDR3 totals 15 residues. CDR1 and CDR2 from the germline V gene are ENHRY and SYGVKD. CDR3 sequence reads: CAISEIKGTGREQYF.

This rearrangement joins TRBV3-1 to TRBJ2-7; with no DNA, the TCRdb D assignment of TRBD2 cannot be verified. The length of the CDR3 is 15 residues. Germline assignment: CDR1 LGHDT and CDR2 YNNKEL (reference sequence). CDR3 sequence reads: CASSQLAGKFHEQYF.

This chain links TRBV12-3 or TRBV12-4 with TRBJ2-3; without DNA, the TCRdb call of TRBD1 cannot be checked. The CDR3 has 17 amino acids. Here the CDR3 reads CASSLSGSPEITDTQYF.